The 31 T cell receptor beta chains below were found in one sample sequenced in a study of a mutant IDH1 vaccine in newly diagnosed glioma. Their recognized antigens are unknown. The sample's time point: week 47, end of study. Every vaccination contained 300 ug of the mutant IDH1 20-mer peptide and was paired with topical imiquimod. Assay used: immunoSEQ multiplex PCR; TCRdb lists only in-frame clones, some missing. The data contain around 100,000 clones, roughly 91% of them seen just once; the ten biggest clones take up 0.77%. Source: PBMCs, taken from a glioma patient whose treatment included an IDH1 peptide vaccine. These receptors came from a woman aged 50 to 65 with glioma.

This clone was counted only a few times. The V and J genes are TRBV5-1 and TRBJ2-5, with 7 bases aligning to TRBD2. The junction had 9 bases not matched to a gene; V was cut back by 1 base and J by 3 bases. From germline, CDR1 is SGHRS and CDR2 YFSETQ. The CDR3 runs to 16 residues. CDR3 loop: CASSLMLAAKEETQYF. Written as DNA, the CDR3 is TGCGCCAGCAGCTTGATGCTAGCGGCAAAGGAAGAGACCCAGTACTTC. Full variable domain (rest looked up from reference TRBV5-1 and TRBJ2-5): KAGVTQTPRYLIKTRGQQVTLSCSPISGHRSVSWYQQTPGQGLQFLFEYFSETQRNKGNFPGRFSGRQFSNSRSEMNVSTLELGDSALYLCASSLMLAAKEETQYFGPGTRLLVL.

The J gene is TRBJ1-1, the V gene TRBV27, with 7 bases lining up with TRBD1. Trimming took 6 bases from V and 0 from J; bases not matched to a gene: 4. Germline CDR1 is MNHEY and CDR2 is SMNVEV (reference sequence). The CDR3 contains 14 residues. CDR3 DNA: TGTGCCAGCAGGAGACAGGGACTGAACACTGAAGCTTTCTTT. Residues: CASRRQGLNTEAFF.

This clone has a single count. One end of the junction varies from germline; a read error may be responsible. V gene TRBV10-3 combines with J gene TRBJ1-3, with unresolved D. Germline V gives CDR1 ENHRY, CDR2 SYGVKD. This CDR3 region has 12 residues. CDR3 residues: CAISVRGNTIYF. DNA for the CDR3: TGTGCCATTAGTGTGCGGGGAAACACCATATATTTT.

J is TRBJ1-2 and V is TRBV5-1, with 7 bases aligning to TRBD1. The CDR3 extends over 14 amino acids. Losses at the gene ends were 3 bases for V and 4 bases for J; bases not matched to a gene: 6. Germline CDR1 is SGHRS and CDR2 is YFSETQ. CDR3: CASSSGTASYGYTF. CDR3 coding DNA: TGCGCCAGCAGCTCCGGGACAGCTTCCTATGGCTACACCTTC.

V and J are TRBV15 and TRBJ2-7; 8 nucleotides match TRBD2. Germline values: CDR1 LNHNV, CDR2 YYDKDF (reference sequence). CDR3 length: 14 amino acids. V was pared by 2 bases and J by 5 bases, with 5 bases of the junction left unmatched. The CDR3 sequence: CATSRPGLAHEQYF. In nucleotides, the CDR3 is TGTGCCACCAGCAGACCTGGACTAGCCCACGAGCAGTACTTC.

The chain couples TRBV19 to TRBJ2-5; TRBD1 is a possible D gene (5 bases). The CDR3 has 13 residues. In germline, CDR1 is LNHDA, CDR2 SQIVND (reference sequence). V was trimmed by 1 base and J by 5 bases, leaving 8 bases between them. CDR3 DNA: TGTGCCAGTAGTATAGGACAGACGGAGACCCAGTACTTC. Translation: CASSIGQTETQYF.

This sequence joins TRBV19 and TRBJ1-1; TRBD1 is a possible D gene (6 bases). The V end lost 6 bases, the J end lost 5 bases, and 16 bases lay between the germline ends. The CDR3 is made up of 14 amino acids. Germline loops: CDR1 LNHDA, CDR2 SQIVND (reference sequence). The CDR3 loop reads CASRGAGALTEAFF. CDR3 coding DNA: TGTGCCAGTAGGGGGGCGGGGGCCCTTACTGAAGCTTTCTTT.

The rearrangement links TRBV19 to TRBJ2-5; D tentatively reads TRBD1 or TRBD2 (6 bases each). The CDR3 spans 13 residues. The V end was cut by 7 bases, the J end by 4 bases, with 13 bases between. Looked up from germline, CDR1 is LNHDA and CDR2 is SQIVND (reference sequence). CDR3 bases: TGTGCCAGTACCCGGGGGCGAGGAGAGACCCAGTACTTC. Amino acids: CASTRGRGETQYF.

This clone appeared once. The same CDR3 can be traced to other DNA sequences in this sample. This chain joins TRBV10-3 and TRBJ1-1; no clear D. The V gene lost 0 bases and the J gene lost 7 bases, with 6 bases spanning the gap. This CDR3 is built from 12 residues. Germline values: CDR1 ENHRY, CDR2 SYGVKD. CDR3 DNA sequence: TGTGCCATCAGTGAGTCCGGCTTTGAAGCTTTCTTT. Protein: CAISESGFEAFF.

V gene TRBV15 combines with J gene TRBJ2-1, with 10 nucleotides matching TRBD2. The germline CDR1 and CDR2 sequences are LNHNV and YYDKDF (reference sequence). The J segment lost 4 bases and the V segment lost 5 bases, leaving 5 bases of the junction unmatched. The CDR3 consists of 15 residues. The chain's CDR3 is CATSATSGVYNEQFF. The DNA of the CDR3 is TGTGCCACCAGCGCCACTAGCGGGGTTTACAATGAGCAGTTCTTC.

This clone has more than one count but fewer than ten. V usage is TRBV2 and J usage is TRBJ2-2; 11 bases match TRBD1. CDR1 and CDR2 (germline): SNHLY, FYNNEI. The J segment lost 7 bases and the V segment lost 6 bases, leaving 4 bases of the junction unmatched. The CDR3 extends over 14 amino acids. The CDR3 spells CASRRDRGIGELFF. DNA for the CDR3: TGTGCCAGCAGGAGGGACAGGGGGATCGGGGAGCTGTTTTTT.

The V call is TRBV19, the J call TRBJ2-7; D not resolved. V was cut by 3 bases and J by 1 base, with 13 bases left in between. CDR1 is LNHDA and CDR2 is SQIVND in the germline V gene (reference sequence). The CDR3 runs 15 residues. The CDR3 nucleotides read TGTGCCAGTAGTATGGTTGGCGGACCATCCTACGAGCAGTACTTC. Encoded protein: CASSMVGGPSYEQYF.

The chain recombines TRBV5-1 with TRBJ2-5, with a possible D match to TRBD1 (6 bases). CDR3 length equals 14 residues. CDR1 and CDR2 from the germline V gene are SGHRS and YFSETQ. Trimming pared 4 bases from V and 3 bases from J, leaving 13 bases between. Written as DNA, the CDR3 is TGCGCCAGCAGCCTTCTAGGGGGAGAAGAGACCCAGTACTTC. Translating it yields CASSLLGGEETQYF.

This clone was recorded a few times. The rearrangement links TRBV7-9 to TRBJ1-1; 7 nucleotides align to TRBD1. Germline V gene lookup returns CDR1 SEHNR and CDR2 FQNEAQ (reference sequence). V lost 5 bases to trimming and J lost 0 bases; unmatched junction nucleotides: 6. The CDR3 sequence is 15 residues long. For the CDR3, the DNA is TGTGCCAGCAGCACCCGACAGGGTTTGAACACTGAAGCTTTCTTT. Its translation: CASSTRQGLNTEAFF.

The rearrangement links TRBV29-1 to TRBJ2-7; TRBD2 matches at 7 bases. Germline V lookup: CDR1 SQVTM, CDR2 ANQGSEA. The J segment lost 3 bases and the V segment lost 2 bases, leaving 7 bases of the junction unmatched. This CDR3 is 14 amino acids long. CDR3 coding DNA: TGCAGCGTTGAATCAGGACTAGGGGTCTACGAGCAGTACTTC. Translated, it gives CSVESGLGVYEQYF.

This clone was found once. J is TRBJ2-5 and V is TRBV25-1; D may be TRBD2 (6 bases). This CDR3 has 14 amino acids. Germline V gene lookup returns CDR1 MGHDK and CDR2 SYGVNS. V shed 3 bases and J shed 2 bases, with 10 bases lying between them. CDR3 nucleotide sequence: TGTGCCAGCAGTGACGGGACTTTTCAAGAGACCCAGTACTTC. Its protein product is CASSDGTFQETQYF.

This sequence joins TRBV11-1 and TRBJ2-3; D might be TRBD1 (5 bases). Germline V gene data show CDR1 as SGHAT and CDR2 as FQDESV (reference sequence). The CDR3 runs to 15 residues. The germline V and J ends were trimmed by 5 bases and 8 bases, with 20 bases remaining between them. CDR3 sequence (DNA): TGTGCCAGCAGCACAAGGGTTCCACAGGAAGGTACGCAGTATTTT. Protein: CASSTRVPQEGTQYF.

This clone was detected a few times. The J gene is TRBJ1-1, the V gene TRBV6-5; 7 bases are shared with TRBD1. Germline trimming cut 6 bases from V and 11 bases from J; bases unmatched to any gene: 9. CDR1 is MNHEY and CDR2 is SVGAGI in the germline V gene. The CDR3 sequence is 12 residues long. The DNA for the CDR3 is TGTGCCAGCAGCATCACGGGACAGAGGGCTTTCTTT. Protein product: CASSITGQRAFF.

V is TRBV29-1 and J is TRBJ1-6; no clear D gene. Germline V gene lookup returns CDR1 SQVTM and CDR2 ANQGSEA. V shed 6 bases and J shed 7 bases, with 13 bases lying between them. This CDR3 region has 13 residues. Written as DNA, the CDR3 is TGCAGCGTCCGGGAACAGCCGAATTCACCCCTCCACTTT. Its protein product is CSVREQPNSPLHF.

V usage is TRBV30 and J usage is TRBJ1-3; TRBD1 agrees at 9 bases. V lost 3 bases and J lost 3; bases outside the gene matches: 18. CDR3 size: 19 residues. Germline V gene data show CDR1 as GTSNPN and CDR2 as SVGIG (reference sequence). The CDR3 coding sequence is TGTGCCTGGAGAGCCCCTAGTAGTCTAACAGGGGGCCTTGGAAACACCATATATTTT. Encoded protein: CAWRAPSSLTGGLGNTIYF. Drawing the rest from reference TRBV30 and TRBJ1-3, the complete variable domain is SQTIHQWPATLVQPVGSPLSLECTVEGTSNPNLYWYRQAAGRGLQLLFYSVGIGQISSEVPQNLSASRPQDRQFILSSKKLLLSDSGFYLCAWRAPSSLTGGLGNTIYFGEGSWLTVV.

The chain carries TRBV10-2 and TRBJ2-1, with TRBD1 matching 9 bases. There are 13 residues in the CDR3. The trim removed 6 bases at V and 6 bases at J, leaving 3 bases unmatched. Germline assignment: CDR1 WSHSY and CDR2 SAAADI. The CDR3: CASRRQGGNEQFF. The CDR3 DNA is TGCGCCAGCAGACGACAGGGGGGCAATGAGCAGTTCTTC.

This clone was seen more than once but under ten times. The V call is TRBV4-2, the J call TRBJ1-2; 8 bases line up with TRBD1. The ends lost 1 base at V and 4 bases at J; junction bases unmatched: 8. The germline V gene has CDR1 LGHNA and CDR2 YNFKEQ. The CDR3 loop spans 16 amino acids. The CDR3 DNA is TGTGCCAGCAGCCAAGTGTCCCGGGACAGGCCCTATGGCTACACCTTC. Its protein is CASSQVSRDRPYGYTF.

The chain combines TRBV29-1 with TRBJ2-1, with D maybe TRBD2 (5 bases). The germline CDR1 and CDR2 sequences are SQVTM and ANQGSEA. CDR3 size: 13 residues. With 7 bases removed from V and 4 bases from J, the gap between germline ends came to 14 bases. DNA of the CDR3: TGCAGCGCCCTGGGCGGGCAGTACAATGAGCAGTTCTTC. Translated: CSALGGQYNEQFF.

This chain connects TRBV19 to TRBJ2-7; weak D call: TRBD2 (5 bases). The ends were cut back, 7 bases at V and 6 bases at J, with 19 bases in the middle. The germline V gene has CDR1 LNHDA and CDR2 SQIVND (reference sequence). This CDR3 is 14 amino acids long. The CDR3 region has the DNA TGTGCCAGTACTCCTAGGTGGCGTGAGGGCGAGCAGTACTTC. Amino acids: CASTPRWREGEQYF. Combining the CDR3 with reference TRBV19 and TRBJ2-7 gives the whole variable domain DGGITQSPKYLFRKEGQNVTLSCEQNLNHDAMYWYRQDPGQGLRLIYYSQIVNDFQKGDIAEGYSVSREKKESFPLTVTSAQKNPTAFYLCASTPRWREGEQYFGPGTRLTVT.

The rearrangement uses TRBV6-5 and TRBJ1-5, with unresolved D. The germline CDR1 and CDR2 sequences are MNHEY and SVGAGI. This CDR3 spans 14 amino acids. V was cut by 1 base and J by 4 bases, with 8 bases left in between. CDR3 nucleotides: TGTGCCAGCAGTTACTTCACAGAGAATCAGCCCCAGCATTTT. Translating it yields CASSYFTENQPQHF.

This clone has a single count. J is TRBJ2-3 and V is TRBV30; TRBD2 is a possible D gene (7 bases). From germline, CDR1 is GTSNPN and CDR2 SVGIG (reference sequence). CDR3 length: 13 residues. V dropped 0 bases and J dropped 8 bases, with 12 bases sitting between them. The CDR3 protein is CAWSVGGDLTQYF. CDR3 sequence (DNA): TGTGCCTGGAGTGTAGGGGGGGATCTTACGCAGTATTTT.

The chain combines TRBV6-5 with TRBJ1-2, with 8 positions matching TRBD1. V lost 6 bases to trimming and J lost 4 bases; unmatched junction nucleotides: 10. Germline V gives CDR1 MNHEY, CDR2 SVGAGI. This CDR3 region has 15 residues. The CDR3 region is CASSSSDREGYGYTF. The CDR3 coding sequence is TGTGCCAGCAGCTCTTCGGACAGGGAAGGCTATGGCTACACCTTC.

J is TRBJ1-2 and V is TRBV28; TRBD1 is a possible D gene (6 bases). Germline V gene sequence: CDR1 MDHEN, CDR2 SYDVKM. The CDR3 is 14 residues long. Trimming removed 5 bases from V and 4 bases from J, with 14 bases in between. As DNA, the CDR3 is TGTGCCAGCAGTAAGGGCCAAGGGGGCTATGGCTACACCTTC. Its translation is CASSKGQGGYGYTF.

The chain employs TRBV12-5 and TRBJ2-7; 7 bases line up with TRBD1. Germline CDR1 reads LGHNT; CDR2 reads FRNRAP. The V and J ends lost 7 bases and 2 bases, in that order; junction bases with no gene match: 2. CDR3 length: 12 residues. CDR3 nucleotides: TGTGCTAGTGAGGGACAGACCTACGAGCAGTACTTC. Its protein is CASEGQTYEQYF.

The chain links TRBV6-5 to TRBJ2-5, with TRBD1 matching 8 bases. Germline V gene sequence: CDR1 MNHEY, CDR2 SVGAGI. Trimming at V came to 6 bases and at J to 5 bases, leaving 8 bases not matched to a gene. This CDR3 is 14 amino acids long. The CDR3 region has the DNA TGTGCCAGCAGCAATAGACAGGGGAGGGAGACCCAGTACTTC. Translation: CASSNRQGRETQYF.

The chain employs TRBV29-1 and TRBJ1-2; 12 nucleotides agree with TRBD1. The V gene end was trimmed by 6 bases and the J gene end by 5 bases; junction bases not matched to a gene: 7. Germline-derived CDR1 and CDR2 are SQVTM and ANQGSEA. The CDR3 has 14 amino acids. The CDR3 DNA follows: TGCAGCGTCCCGGGACAGGGGGCGGGGTATGGCTACACCTTC. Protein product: CSVPGQGAGYGYTF. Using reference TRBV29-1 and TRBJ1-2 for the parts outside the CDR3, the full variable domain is SAVISQKPSRDICQRGTSLTIQCQVDSQVTMMFWYRQQPGQSLTLIATANQGSEATYESGFVIDKFPISRPNLTFSTLTVSNMSPEDSSIYLCSVPGQGAGYGYTFGSGTRLTVV.